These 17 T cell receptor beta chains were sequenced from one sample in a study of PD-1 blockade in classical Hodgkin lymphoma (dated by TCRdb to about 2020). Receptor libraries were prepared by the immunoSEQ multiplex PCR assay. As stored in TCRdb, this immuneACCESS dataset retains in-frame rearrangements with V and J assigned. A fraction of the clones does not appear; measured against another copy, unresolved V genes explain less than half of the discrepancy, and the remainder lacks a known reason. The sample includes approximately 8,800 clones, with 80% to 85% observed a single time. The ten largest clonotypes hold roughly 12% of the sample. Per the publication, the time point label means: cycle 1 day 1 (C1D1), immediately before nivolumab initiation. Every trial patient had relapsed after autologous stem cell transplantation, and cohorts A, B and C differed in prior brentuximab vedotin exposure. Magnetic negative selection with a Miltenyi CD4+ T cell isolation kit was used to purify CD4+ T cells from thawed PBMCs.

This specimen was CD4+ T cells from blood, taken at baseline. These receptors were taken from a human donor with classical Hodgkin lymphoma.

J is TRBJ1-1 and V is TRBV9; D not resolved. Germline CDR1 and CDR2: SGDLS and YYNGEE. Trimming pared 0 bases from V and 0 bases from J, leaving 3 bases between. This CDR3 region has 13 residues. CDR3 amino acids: CASSVGMNTEAFF. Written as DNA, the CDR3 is TGTGCCAGCAGCGTAGGAATGAACACTGAAGCTTTCTTT.

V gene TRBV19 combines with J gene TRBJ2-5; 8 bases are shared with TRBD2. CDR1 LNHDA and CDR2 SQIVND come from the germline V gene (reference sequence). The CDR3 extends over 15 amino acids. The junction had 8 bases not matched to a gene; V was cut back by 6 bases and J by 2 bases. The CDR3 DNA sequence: TGTGCCAGTAGGCCGGGAGGGAGGATGCAAGAGACCCAGTACTTC. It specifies CASRPGGRMQETQYF.

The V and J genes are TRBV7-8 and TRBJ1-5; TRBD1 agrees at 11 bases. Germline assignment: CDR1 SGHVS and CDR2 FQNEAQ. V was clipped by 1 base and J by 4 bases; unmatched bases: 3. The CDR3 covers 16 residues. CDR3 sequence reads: CASSLGTGGLNQPQHF. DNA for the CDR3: TGTGCCAGCAGCTTAGGGACAGGGGGCCTGAATCAGCCCCAGCATTTT.

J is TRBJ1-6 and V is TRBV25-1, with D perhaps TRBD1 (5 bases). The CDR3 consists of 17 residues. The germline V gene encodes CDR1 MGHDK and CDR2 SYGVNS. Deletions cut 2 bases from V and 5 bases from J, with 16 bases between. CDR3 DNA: TGTGCCAGCAGTGAACGAGTCGGGGGAAGGCATAATTCACCCCTCCACTTT. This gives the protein CASSERVGGRHNSPLHF.

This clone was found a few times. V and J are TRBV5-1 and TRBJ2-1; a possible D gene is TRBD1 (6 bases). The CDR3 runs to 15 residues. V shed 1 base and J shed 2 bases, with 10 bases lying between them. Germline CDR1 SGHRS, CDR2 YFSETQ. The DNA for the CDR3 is TGCGCCAGCAGCTTGTTCGGGACACCCTACAATGAGCAGTTCTTC. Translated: CASSLFGTPYNEQFF.

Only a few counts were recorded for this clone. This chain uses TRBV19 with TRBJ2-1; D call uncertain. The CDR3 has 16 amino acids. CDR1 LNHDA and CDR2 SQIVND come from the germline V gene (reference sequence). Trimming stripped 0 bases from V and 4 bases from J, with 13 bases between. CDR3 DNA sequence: TGTGCCAGTAGTATAGATCTGGGTTTCATGTACAATGAGCAGTTCTTC. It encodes CASSIDLGFMYNEQFF.

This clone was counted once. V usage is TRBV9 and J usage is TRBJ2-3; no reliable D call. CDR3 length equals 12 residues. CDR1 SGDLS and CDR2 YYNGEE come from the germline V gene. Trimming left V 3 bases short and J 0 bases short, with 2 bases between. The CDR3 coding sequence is TGTGCCAGCAGCGAGAGCACAGATACGCAGTATTTT. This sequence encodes CASSESTDTQYF.

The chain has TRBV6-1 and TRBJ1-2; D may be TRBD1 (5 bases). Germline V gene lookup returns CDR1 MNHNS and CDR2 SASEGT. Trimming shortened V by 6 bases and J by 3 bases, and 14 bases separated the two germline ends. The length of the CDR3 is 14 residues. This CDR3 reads CASSNGGWDYGYTF. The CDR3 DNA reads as TGTGCCAGCAGCAATGGGGGGTGGGACTATGGCTACACCTTC.

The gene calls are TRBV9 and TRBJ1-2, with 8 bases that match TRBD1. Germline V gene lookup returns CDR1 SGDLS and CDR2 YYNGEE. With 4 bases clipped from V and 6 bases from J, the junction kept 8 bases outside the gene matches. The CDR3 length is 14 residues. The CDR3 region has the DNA TGTGCCAGCAGCCACAGGACAGGGTCGGATGGCTACACCTTC. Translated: CASSHRTGSDGYTF.

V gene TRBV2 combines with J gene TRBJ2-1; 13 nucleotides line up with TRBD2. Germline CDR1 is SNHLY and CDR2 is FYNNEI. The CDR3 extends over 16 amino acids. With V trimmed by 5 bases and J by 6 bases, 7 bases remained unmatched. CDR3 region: CASSKPGLAGSNEQFF. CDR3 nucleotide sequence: TGTGCCAGCAGTAAACCGGGACTAGCGGGATCCAATGAGCAGTTCTTC.

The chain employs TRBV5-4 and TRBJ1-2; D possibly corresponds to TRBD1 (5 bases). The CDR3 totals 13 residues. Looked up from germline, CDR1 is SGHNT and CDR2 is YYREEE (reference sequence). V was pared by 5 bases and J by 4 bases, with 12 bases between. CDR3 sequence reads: CASRPGSSYGYTF. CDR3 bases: TGTGCCAGCAGACCAGGGAGTAGCTATGGCTACACCTTC.

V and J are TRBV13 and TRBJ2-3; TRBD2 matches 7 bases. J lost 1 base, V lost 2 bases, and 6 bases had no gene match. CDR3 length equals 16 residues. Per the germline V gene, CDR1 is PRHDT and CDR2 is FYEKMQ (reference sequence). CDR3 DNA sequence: TGTGCCAGCAGCTTATCTGGCGGGAGCCGCACAGATACGCAGTATTTT. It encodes CASSLSGGSRTDTQYF.

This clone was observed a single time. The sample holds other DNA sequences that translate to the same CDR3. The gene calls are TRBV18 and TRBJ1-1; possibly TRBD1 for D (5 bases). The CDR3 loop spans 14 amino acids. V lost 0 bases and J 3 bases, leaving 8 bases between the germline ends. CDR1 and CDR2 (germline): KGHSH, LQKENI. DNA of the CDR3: TGTGCCAGCTCACCACCTAGGGGTCACACTGAAGCTTTCTTT. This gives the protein CASSPPRGHTEAFF.

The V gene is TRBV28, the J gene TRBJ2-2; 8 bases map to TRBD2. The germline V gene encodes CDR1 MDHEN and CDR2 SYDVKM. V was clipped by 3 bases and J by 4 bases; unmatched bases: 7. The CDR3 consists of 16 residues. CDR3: CASSLTAGVFTGELFF. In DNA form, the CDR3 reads TGTGCCAGCAGTTTGACAGCGGGAGTGTTCACCGGGGAGCTGTTTTTT.

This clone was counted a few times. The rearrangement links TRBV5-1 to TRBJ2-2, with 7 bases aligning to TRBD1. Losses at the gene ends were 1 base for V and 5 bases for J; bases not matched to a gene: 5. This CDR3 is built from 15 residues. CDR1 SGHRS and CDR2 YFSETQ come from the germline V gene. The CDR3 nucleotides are TGCGCCAGCAGCTTGTTCCAACAGGGGACCGGGGAGCTGTTTTTT. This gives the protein CASSLFQQGTGELFF.

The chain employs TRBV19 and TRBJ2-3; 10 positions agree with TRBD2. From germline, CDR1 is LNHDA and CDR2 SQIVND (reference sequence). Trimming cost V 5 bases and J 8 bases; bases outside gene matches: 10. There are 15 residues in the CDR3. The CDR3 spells CASSPSGSFFVTQYF. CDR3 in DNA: TGTGCCAGTAGTCCTAGCGGGAGCTTTTTTGTTACGCAGTATTTT.

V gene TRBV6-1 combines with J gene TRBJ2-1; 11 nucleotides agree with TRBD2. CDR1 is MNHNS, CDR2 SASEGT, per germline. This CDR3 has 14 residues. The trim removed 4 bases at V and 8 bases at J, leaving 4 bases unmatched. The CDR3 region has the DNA TGTGCCAGCAGTGCTAGCGGGAGGCTCTATGAGCAGTTCTTC. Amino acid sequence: CASSASGRLYEQFF.